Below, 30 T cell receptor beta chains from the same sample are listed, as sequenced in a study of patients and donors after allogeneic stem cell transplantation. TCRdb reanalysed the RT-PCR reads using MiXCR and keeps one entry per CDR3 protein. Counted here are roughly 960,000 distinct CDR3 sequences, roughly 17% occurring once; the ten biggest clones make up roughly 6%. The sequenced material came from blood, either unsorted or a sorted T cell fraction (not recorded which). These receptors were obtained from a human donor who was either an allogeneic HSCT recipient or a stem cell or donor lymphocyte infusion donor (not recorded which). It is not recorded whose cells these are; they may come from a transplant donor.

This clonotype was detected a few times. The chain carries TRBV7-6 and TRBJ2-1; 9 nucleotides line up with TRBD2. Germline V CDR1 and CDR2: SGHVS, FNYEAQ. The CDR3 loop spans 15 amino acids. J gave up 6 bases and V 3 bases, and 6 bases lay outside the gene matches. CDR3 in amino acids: CASSLAIAGANEQFF. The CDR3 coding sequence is TGTGCCAGCAGCTTGGCCATAGCGGGAGCCAATGAGCAGTTCTTC.

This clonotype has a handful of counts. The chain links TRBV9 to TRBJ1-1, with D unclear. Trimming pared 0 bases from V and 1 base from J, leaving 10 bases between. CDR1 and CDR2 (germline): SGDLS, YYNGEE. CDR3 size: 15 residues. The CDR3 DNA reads TGTGCCAGCAGCGTAGACGGCAACCGGAACACTGAAGCTTTCTTT. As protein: CASSVDGNRNTEAFF.

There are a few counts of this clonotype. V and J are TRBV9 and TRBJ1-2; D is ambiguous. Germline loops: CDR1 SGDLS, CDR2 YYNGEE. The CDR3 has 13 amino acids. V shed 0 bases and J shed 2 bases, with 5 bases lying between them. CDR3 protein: CASSVVSNYGYTF. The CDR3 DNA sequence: TGTGCCAGCAGCGTAGTCTCCAACTATGGCTACACCTTC.

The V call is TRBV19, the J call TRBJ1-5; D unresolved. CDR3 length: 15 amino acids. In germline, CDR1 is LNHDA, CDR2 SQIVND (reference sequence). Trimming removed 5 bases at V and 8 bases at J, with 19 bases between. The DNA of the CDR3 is TGTGCCAGTAGTCCCGCCGGCGGAGCGCAGAAGCCCCAGCATTTT. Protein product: CASSPAGGAQKPQHF.

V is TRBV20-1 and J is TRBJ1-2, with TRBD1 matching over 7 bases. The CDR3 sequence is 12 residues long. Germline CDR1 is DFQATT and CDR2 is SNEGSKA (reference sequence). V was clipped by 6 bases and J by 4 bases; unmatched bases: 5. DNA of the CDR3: TGCAGTGCGCGGGACAGAAGCTATGGCTACACCTTC. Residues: CSARDRSYGYTF.

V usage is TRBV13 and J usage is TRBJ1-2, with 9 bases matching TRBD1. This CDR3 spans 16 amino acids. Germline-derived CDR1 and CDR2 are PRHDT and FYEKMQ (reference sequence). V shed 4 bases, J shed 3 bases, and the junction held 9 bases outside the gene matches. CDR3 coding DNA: TGTGCCAGCAGCTCACGGACAGGGGAGCCGGACTATGGCTACACCTTC. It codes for CASSSRTGEPDYGYTF.

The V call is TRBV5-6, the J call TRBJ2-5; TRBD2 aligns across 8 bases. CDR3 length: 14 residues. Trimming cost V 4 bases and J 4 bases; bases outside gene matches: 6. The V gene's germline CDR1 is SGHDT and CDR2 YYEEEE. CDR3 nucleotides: TGTGCCAGCAGCGGGGGACTAGGGGGAGAGACCCAGTACTTC. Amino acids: CASSGGLGGETQYF.

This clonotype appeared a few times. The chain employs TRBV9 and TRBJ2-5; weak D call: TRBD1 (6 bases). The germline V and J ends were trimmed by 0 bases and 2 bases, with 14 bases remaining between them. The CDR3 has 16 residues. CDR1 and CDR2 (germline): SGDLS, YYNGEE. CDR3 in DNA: TGTGCCAGCAGCGTAGGGGCTCCGAGGGGGCAAGAGACCCAGTACTTC. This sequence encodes CASSVGAPRGQETQYF.

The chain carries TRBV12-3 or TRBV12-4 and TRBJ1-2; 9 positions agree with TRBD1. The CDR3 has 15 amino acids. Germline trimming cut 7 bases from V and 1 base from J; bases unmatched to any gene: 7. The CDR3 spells CASTRTGDLNYGYTF. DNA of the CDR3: TGTGCCAGCACCCGGACAGGGGACCTTAACTATGGCTACACCTTC.

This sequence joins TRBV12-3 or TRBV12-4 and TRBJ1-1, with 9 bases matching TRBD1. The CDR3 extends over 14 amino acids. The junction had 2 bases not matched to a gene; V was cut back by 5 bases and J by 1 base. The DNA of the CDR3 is TGTGCCAGCAGTGAGGGACAGGGGAACACTGAAGCTTTCTTT. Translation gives CASSEGQGNTEAFF.

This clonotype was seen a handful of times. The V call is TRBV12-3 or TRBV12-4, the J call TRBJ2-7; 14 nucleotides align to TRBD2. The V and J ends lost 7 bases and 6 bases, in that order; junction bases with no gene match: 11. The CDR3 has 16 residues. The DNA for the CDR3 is TGTGCCAGCACCCTACCCCCGGGACTAGCGGGAGCCGAGCAGTACTTC. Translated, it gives CASTLPPGLAGAEQYF.

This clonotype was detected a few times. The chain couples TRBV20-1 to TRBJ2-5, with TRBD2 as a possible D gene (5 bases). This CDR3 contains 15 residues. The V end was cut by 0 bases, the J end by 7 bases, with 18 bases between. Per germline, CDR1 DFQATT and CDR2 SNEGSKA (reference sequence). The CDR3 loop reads CSARDGGRPEGTQYF. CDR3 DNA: TGCAGTGCTAGAGACGGTGGGAGACCAGAGGGGACCCAGTACTTC.

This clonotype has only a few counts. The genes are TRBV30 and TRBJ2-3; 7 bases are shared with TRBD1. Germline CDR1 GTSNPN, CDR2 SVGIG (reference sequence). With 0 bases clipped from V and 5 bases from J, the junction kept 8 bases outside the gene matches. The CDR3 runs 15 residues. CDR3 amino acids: CAWSVPGQLRDTQYF. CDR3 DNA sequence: TGTGCCTGGAGTGTCCCGGGACAGCTTCGAGATACGCAGTATTTT.

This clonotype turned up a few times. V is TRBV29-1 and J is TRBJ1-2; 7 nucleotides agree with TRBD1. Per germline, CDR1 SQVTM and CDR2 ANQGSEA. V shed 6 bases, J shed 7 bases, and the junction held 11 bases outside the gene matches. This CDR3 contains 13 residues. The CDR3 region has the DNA TGCAGCGTCCTACCACCGGACAGGTTTGGCTACACCTTC. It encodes CSVLPPDRFGYTF.

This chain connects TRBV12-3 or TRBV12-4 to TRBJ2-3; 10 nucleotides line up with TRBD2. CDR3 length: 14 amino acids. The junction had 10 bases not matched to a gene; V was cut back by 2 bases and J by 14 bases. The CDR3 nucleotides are TGTGCCAGCAGTTTACGGTCTAGCGGGGGACTGCGGTATTTT. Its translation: CASSLRSSGGLRYF.

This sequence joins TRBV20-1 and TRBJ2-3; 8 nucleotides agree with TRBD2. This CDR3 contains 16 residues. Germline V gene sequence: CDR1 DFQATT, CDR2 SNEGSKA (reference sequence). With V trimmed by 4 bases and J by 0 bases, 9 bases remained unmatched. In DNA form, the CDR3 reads TGCAGTGCTACCGTTACTAGCGGTCCTAGCACAGATACGCAGTATTTT. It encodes CSATVTSGPSTDTQYF.

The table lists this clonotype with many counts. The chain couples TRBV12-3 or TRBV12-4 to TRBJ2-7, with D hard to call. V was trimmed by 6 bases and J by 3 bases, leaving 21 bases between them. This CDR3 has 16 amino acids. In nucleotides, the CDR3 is TGTGCCAGCAGCCGATCCCTGAGAGAATCCCGCTACGAGCAGTACTTC. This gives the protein CASSRSLRESRYEQYF.

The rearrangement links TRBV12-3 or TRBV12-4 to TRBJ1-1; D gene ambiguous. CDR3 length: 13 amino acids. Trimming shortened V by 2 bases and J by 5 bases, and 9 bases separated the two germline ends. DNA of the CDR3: TGTGCCAGCAGTTTAAAGGGCGAGACTGAAGCTTTCTTT. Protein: CASSLKGETEAFF.

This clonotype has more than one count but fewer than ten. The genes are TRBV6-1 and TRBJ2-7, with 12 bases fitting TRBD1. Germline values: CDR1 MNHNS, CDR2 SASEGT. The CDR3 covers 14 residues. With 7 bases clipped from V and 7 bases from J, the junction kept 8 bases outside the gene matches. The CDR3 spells CASTPGQGAWEQYF. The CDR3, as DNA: TGTGCCAGCACTCCGGGACAGGGGGCCTGGGAGCAGTACTTC.

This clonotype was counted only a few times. Here the CDR3 DNA reads TGTGCCAGCAGTTTGCGGCGGAAAAGCACAGATACGCAGTATTTT. This codes for CASSLRRKSTDTQYF. This rearrangement joins TRBV12-3 or TRBV12-4 to TRBJ2-3, with D uncertain. This CDR3 contains 15 residues. The V and J ends lost 3 bases and 0 bases respectively, with 10 bases between them.

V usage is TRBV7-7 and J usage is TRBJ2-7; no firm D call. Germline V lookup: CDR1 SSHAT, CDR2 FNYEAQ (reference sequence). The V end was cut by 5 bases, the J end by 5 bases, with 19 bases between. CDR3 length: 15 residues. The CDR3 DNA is TGTGCCAGCAGCACTGGGGTCGGTCTAGTGAACGAGCAGTACTTC. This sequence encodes CASSTGVGLVNEQYF.

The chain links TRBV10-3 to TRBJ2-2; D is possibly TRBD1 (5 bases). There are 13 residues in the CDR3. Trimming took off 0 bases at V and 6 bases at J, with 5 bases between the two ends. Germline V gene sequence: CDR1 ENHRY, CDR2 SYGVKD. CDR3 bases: TGTGCCATCAGTGAGTCGACAGCCGGGGAGCTGTTTTTT. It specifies CAISESTAGELFF.

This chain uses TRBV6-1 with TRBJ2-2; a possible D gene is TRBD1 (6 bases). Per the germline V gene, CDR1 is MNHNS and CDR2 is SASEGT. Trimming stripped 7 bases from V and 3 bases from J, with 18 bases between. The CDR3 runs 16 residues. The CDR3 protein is CASTHLSRGYTGELFF. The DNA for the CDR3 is TGTGCCAGCACCCACTTGTCCAGGGGATACACCGGGGAGCTGTTTTTT.

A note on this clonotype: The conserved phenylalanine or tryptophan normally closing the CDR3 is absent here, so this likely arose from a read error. CDR3 in DNA: TGCAGTGCTAGGGGGCAGGGGATCCCTGGGGCCAACGTCCTGACTCTC. Translation: CSARGQGIPGANVLTL. The chain combines TRBV20-1 with TRBJ2-6; possibly TRBD1 for D (6 bases). The germline V gene has CDR1 DFQATT and CDR2 SNEGSKA (reference sequence). V lost 3 bases and J lost 2, with 14 bases in between. The CDR3 has 16 residues.

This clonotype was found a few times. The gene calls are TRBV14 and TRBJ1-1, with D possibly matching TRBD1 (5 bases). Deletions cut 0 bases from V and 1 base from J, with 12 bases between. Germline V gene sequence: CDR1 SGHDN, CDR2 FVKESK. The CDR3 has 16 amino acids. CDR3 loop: CASSQDRVGENTEAFF. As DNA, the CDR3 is TGTGCCAGCAGCCAAGATCGGGTAGGGGAGAACACTGAAGCTTTCTTT.

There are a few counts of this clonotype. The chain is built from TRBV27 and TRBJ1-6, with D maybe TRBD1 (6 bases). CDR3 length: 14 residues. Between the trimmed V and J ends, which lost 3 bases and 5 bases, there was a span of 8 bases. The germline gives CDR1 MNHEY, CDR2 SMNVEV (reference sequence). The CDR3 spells CASSFRQDNSPLHF. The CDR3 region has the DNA TGTGCCAGCAGTTTTCGACAGGATAATTCACCCCTCCACTTT.

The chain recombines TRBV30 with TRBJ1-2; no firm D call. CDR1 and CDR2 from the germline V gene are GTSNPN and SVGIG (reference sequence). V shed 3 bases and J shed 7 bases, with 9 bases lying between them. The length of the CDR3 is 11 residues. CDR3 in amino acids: CAWRAGGGYTF. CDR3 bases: TGTGCCTGGAGGGCGGGTGGTGGCTACACCTTC.

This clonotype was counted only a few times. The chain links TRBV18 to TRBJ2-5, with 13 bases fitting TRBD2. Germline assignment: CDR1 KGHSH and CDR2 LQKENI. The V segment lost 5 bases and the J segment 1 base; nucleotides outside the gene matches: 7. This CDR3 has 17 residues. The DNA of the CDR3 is TGTGCCAGCTCATTAGGACTAGCGGGAGTTATCCAAGAGACCCAGTACTTC. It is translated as CASSLGLAGVIQETQYF.

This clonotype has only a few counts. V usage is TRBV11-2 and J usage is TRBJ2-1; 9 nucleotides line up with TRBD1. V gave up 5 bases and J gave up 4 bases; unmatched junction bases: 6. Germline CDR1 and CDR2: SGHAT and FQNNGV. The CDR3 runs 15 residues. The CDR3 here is CASSRQGGVYNEQFF. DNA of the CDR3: TGTGCCAGCAGCCGACAGGGGGGGGTTTACAATGAGCAGTTCTTC. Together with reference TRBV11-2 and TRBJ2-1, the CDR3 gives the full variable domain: EAGVAQSPRYKIIEKRQSVAFWCNPISGHATLYWYQQILGQGPKLLIQFQNNGVVDDSQLPKDRFSAERLKGVDSTLKIQPAKLEDSAVYLCASSRQGGVYNEQFFGPGTRLTVL.

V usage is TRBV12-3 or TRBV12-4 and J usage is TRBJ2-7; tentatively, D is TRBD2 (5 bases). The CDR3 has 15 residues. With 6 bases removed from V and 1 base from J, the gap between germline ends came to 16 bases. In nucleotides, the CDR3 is TGTGCCAGCAGCCGTAGCGCAAACCCTTCCTACGAGCAGTACTTC. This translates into CASSRSANPSYEQYF.